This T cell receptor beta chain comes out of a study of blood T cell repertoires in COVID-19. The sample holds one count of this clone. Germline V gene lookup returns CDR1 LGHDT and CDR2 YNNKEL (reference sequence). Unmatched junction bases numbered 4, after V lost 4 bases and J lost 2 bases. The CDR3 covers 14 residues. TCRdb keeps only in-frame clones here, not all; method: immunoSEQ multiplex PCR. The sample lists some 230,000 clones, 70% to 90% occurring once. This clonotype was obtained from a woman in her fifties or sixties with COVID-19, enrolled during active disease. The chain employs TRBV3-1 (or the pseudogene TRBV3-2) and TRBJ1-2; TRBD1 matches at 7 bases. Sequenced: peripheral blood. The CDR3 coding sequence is TGTGCCAGCAGCCCGGACAGGCTAAACTATGGCTACACCTTC. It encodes CASSPDRLNYGYTF.